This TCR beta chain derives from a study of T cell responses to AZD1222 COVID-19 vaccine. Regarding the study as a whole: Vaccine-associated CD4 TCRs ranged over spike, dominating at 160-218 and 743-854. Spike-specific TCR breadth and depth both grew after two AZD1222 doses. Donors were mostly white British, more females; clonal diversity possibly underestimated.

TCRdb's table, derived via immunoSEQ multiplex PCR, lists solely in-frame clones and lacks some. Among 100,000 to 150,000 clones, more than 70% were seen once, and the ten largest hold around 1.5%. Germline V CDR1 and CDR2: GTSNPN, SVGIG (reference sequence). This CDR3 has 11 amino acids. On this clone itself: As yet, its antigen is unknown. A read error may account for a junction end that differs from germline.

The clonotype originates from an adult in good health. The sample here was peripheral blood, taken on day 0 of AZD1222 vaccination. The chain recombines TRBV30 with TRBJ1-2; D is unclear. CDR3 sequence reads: CAWSVGQRKVF. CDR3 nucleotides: TGTGCCTGGAGTGTAGGGCAGCGAAAGGTATTC.